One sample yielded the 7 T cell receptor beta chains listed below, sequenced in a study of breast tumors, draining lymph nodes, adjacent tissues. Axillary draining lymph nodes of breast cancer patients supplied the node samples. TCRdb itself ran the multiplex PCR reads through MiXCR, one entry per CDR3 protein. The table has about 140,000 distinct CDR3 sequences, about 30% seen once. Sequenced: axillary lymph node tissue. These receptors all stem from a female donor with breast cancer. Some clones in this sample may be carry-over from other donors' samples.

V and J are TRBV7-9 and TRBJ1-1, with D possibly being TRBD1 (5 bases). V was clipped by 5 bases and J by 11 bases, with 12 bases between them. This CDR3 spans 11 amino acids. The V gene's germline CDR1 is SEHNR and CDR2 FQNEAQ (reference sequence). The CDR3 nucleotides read TGTGCCAGCAGCGGCGGGGGGGAGGCTTTCTTT. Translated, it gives CASSGGGEAFF.

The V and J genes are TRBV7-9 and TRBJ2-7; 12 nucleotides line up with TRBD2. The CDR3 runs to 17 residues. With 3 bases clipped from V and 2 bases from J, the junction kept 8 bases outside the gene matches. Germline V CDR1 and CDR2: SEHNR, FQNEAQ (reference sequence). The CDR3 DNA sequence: TGTGCCAGCAGCTTTTCTAGCGGGGGGGGAACCCCCTACGAGCAGTACGTC. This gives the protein CASSFSSGGGTPYEQYV.

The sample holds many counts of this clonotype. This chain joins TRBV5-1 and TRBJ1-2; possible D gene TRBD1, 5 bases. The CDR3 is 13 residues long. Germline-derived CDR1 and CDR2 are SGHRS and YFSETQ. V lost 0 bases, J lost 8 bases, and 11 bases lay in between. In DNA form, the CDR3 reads TGCGCCAGCAGCTTGGGAGGGGCAGGGGGCTACACCTTC. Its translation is CASSLGGAGGYTF.

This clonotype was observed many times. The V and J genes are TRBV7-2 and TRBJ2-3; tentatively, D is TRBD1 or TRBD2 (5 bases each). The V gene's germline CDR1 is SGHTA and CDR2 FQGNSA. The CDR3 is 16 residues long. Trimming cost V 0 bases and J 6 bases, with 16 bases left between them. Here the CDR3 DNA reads TGTGCCAGCAGCTTAGCGCCGAGGGGTACGGGGGATACGCAGTATTTT. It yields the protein CASSLAPRGTGDTQYF.

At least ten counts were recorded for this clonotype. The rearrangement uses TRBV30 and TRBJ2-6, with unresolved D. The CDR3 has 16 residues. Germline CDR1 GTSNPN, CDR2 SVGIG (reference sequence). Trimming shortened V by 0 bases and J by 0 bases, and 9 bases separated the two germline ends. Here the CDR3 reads CAWSVTVSSGANVLTF. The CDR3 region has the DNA TGTGCCTGGAGTGTGACGGTCAGCTCTGGGGCCAACGTCCTGACTTTC.

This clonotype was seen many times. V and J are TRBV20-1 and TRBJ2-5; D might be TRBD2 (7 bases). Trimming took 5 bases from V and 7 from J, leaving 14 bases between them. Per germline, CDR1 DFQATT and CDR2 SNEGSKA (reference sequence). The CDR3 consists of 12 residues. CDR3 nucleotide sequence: TGCAGTGCTTTACGAGGGGGGGGGACCCAGTACTTC. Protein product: CSALRGGGTQYF.

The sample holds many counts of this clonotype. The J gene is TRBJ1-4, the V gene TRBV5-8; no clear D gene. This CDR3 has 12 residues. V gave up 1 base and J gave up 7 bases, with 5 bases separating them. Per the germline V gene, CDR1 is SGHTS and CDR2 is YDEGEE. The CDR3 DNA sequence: TGTGCCAGCAGCTTGCAACGTGAAAAACTGTTTTTT. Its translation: CASSLQREKLFF.